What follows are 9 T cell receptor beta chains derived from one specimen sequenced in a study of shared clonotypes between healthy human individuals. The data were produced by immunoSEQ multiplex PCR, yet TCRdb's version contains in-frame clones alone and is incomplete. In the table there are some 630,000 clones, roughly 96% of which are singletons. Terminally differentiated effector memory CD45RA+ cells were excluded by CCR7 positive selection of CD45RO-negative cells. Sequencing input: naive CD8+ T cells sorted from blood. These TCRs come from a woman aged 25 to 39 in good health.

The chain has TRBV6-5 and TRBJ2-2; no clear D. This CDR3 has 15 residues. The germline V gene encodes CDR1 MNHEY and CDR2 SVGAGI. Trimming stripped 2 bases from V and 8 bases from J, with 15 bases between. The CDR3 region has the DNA TGTGCCAGCAGTTACAATCCGGATTTGGCAGGGGAGCTGTTTTTT. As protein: CASSYNPDLAGELFF.

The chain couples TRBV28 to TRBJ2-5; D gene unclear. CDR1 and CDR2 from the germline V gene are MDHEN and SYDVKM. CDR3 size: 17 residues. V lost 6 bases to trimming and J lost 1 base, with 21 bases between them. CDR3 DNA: TGTGCCAGCAGCCGCCTTTTTTTATCAGGTTTCCAAGAGACCCAGTACTTC. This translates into CASSRLFLSGFQETQYF.

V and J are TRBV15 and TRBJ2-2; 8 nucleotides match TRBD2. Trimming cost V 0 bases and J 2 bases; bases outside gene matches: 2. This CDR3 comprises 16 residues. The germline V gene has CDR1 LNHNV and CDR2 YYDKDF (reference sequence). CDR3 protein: CATSRDIAGNTGELFF. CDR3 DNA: TGTGCCACCAGCAGAGATATAGCGGGAAACACCGGGGAGCTGTTTTTT.

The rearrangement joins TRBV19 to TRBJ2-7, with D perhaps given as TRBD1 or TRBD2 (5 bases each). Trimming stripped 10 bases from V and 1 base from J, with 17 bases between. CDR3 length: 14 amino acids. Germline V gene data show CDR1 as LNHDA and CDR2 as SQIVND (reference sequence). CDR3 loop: CATEPGDGSYEQYF. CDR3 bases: TGTGCCACCGAACCTGGGGACGGGTCCTACGAGCAGTACTTC.

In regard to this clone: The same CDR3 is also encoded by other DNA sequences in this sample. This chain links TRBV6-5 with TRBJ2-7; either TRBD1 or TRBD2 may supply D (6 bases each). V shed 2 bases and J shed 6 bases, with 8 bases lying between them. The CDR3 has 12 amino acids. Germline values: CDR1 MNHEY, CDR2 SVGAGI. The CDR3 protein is CASSYGGPEQYF. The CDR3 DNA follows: TGTGCCAGCAGTTACGGGGGGCCCGAGCAGTACTTC.

CDR3 DNA: TGCAGCGTTCCCCAGCATAATGGCTACACCTTC. Residues: CSVPQHNGYTF. The V call is TRBV29-1, the J call TRBJ1-2; D remains unclear. The CDR3 has 11 residues. The V and J ends lost 5 bases and 6 bases respectively, with 10 bases between them. Germline CDR1 reads SQVTM; CDR2 reads ANQGSEA.

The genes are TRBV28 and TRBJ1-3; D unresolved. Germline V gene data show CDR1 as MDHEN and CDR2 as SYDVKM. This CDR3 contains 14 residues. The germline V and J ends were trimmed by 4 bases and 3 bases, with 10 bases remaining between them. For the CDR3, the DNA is TGTGCCAGCAGTTCGTCTCCGTATGGAAACACCATATATTTT. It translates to CASSSSPYGNTIYF.

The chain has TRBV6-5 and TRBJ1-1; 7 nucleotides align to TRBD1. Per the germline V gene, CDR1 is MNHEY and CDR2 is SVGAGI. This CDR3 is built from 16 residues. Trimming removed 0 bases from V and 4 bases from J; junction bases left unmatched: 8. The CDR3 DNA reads TGTGCCAGCAGTTACTCGAGGGACAGAGGGAGCACTGAAGCTTTCTTT. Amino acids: CASSYSRDRGSTEAFF.

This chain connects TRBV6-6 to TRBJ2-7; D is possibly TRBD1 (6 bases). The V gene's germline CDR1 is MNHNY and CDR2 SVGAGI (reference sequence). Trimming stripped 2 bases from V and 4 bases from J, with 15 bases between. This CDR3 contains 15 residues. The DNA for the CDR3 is TGTGCCAGCAGTTACGGGTCAGGGGATTTGTACGAGCAGTACTTC. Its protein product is CASSYGSGDLYEQYF.